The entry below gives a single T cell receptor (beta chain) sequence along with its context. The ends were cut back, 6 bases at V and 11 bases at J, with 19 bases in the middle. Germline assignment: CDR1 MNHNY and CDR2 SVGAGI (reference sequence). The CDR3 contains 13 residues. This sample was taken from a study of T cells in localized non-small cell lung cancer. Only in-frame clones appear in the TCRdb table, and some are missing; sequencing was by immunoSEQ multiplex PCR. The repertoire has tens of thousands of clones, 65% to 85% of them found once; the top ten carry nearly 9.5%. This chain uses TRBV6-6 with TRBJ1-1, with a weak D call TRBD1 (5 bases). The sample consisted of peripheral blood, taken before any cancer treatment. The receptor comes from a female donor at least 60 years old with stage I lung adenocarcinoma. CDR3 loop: CASSPTLQGKAFF. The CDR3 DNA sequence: TGTGCCAGCAGCCCGACTCTCCAGGGAAAGGCTTTCTTT.